Given below is one T cell receptor beta chain in context. It has no known antigen specificity. Base-call qualities are not available, and no considerably larger clone is one nucleotide away. The data belong to a study of technical replicates of blood from several donors (dated by TCRdb to the late 2010s). The library was generated by the immunoSEQ multiplex PCR assay. The clones in this table, taken by TCRdb from immuneACCESS, are in-frame only. Not every clone is retained; where verified, under half of the shortfall comes from an unresolved V gene, and the cause of the rest is unknown. The sample table shows more than 60,000 clones, and 90% to 95% are seen once. The top ten clones comprise approximately 0.37% of the sample. The germline V end is reduced by 4 bases and the J end by 3 bases; junction bases left unmatched: 3. CDR1 and CDR2, per the germline V gene, are WSHSY and SAAADI. The CDR3 goes from the cysteine to the phenylalanine over 13 residues. Kept here is only the CDR3 DNA, which spans 39 bases and is read in frame from base 1.

Recombination linked TRBV10-2 to TRBJ2-7; 7 bases in the middle match TRBD1. The source material was T cells isolated from PBMCs. This sequence originates from a human donor in good health. The DNA sequence reads TGCGCCAGCAGTGGGTACAGGGGCTACGAGCAGTACTTC. This sequence encodes CASSGYRGYEQYF.